Listed here are 20 T cell receptor beta chains from one sample, sequenced in a study of shared clonotypes between healthy human individuals. Measured with immunoSEQ multiplex PCR; TCRdb has only the in-frame clones, and not every one. The sample includes about 2.4 million clones, 93% of them seen just once. Sample: naive CD4+ T cells from PBMCs. Subset indicated: CD45RA+ positively selected. The receptors here all came from a man in his late teens or twenties in good health. Some clones in this sample may be carry-over from other donors' samples.

The chain employs TRBV6-1 and TRBJ1-2; no definite D call. V shed 4 bases and J shed 5 bases, with 17 bases lying between them. The CDR3 contains 15 residues. Germline CDR1 reads MNHNS; CDR2 reads SASEGT. CDR3 sequence reads: CASSAPERTEYGYTF. In DNA form, the CDR3 reads TGTGCCAGCAGTGCCCCTGAGCGGACGGAGTATGGCTACACCTTC.

About this clone: A read error may produce the germline difference seen at one junction end. The same CDR3 can be traced to other DNA sequences in this sample. The rearrangement joins TRBV5-4 to TRBJ1-1; a weak D match, TRBD1 (5 bases). The CDR3 covers 17 residues. Germline V gene data show CDR1 as SGHNT and CDR2 as YYREEE (reference sequence). The CDR3 DNA reads TGTGCCAGCAGCCCACGGGGGTCGGGCGCGGGGAACACTGAAGCCTTCTTT. Its protein product is CASSPRGSGAGNTEAFF.

This chain links TRBV5-6 with TRBJ2-2, with no clear D. CDR1 and CDR2 (germline): SGHDT, YYEEEE. The ends were cut back, 0 bases at V and 1 base at J, with 7 bases in the middle. The CDR3 loop spans 15 amino acids. The CDR3, as DNA: TGTGCCAGCAGCTTGGTAGGAGTGAACACCGGGGAGCTGTTTTTT. Translation gives CASSLVGVNTGELFF. Based on the CDR3 plus reference TRBV5-6 and TRBJ2-2, the full variable domain is DAGVTQSPTHLIKTRGQQVTLRCSPKSGHDTVSWYQQALGQGPQFIFQYYEEEERQRGNFPDRFSGHQFPNYSSELNVNALLLGDSALYLCASSLVGVNTGELFFGEGSRLTVL.

V usage is TRBV20-1 and J usage is TRBJ1-5, with D uncertain. CDR1 and CDR2 from the germline V gene are DFQATT and SNEGSKA (reference sequence). Deletions cut 2 bases from V and 3 bases from J, with 2 bases between. This CDR3 spans 11 amino acids. This CDR3 reads CSARLNQPQHF. The CDR3 nucleotides read TGCAGTGCTAGACTCAATCAGCCCCAGCATTTT.

This chain connects TRBV4-3 to TRBJ2-3, with 10 nucleotides matching TRBD1. Germline loops: CDR1 LGHNA, CDR2 YSLEER. The J segment lost 2 bases and the V segment lost 0 bases, leaving 8 bases of the junction unmatched. The CDR3 extends over 18 amino acids. This CDR3 is CASSQETWTGGNTDTQYF. The CDR3, as DNA: TGCGCCAGCAGCCAAGAAACTTGGACAGGGGGTAACACAGATACGCAGTATTTT.

A note on this clone: Other DNA variants within this sample encode the same CDR3. The chain combines TRBV5-6 with TRBJ1-1, with 9 bases aligning to TRBD1. This CDR3 contains 15 residues. CDR1 SGHDT and CDR2 YYEEEE come from the germline V gene. Trimming removed 3 bases from V and 1 base from J; junction bases left unmatched: 4. Written as DNA, the CDR3 is TGTGCCAGCAGCTCCCCGGGACAGGGGAACACTGAAGCTTTCTTT. It codes for CASSSPGQGNTEAFF.

The chain is built from TRBV7-9 and TRBJ2-5, with unresolved D. With 5 bases removed from V and 2 bases from J, the gap between germline ends came to 6 bases. Germline V gene data show CDR1 as SEHNR and CDR2 as FQNEAQ (reference sequence). This CDR3 is 12 amino acids long. The CDR3 protein is CASSNLQETQYF. DNA for the CDR3: TGTGCCAGCAGCAACCTTCAAGAGACCCAGTACTTC.

For this clone: Other DNA sequences from this sample encode an identical CDR3 as well. The rearrangement links TRBV7-2 to TRBJ2-1; D call uncertain. V dropped 5 bases and J dropped 6 bases, with 5 bases sitting between them. Germline values: CDR1 SGHTA, CDR2 FQGNSA. CDR3 length: 11 amino acids. The CDR3 sequence: CASSVRNEQFF. The CDR3 DNA reads TGTGCCAGCAGCGTACGCAATGAGCAGTTCTTC.

This chain uses TRBV28 with TRBJ2-3; tentative D call: TRBD2 (5 bases). Looked up from germline, CDR1 is MDHEN and CDR2 is SYDVKM. The V end lost 5 bases, the J end lost 0 bases, and 15 bases lay between the germline ends. The CDR3 has 16 residues. The CDR3 protein is CASSPRRGSSTDTQYF. The CDR3 DNA reads TGTGCCAGCAGTCCTCGACGGGGATCAAGCACAGATACGCAGTATTTT.

As regards this clone: Other DNA sequences in this sample translate to the same CDR3. V gene TRBV5-1 combines with J gene TRBJ1-2, with 8 bases aligning to TRBD1. Germline V gene lookup returns CDR1 SGHRS and CDR2 YFSETQ. The CDR3 contains 15 residues. V shed 4 bases, J shed 2 bases, and the junction held 7 bases outside the gene matches. Written as DNA, the CDR3 is TGCGCCAGCAGCCTTGGACAGGGCGGGAACTATGGCTACACCTTC. Protein sequence: CASSLGQGGNYGYTF.

The chain employs TRBV19 and TRBJ1-5; D is undetermined. Germline V CDR1 and CDR2: LNHDA, SQIVND (reference sequence). The CDR3 sequence is 16 residues long. The V and J ends lost 3 bases and 0 bases respectively, with 12 bases between them. The CDR3, as DNA: TGTGCCAGTAGTATCCGAGGACGGTATAGCAATCAGCCCCAGCATTTT. Amino acid sequence: CASSIRGRYSNQPQHF. Combining the CDR3 with reference TRBV19 and TRBJ1-5 gives the whole variable domain DGGITQSPKYLFRKEGQNVTLSCEQNLNHDAMYWYRQDPGQGLRLIYYSQIVNDFQKGDIAEGYSVSREKKESFPLTVTSAQKNPTAFYLCASSIRGRYSNQPQHFGDGTRLSIL.

For the CDR3, the DNA is TGCGCCAGCAGCCGCCGGGACAGACAAAATGAAAAACTGTTTTTT. Protein: CASSRRDRQNEKLFF. V and J are TRBV4-1 and TRBJ1-4; 7 nucleotides line up with TRBD1. Germline CDR1 and CDR2: MGHRA and YSYEKL. Germline trimming cut 4 bases from V and 5 bases from J; bases unmatched to any gene: 7. The CDR3 loop spans 15 amino acids.

With respect to this clone: At one end the junction does not follow the germline gene, possibly because of a read error. V gene TRBV18 combines with J gene TRBJ1-4; a weak D match, TRBD1 (5 bases). The CDR3 length is 15 residues. CDR1 and CDR2 from the germline V gene are KGHSH and LQKENI. The CDR3 here is CASSPVRGVTEKLFF. In DNA, the CDR3 is TGTGCCAGTTCACCAGTTAGGGGCGTGACTGAAAAACTGTTTTTT.

V is TRBV10-1 and J is TRBJ2-3; D remains ambiguous. CDR3 length: 13 amino acids. CDR1 is WNHNN and CDR2 is SYGVQD in the germline V gene (reference sequence). V was pared by 4 bases and J by 2 bases, with 7 bases between. DNA of the CDR3: TGCGCCAGCAGTGCGACCTACACAGATACGCAGTATTTT. It yields the protein CASSATYTDTQYF.

Regarding this clone: The sample holds other DNA sequences that translate to the same CDR3. V and J are TRBV7-2 and TRBJ2-1; the D gene is possibly TRBD1 (6 bases). The V end lost 1 base, the J end lost 3 bases, and 10 bases lay between the germline ends. CDR1 and CDR2 from the germline V gene are SGHTA and FQGNSA. The CDR3 is made up of 15 amino acids. The CDR3 loop is CASSLDAGVYNEQFF. The CDR3 nucleotides are TGTGCCAGCAGCTTAGACGCAGGGGTCTACAATGAGCAGTTCTTC.

The rearrangement links TRBV28 to TRBJ2-2, with 8 bases aligning to TRBD2. Germline assignment: CDR1 MDHEN and CDR2 SYDVKM. The junction had 17 bases not matched to a gene; V was cut back by 6 bases and J by 2 bases. The CDR3 loop spans 19 amino acids. This chain's CDR3 is CASSHTGGAAGDNTGELFF. The CDR3 DNA sequence: TGTGCCAGCAGCCACACCGGGGGAGCAGCGGGAGACAACACCGGGGAGCTGTTTTTT.

The rearrangement links TRBV2 to TRBJ2-7; D is unclear. V was cut by 3 bases and J by 0 bases, with 6 bases left in between. CDR3 length: 13 amino acids. Germline lookup yields CDR1 SNHLY and CDR2 FYNNEI. CDR3 sequence reads: CASSEGISYEQYF. CDR3 in DNA: TGTGCCAGCAGTGAGGGCATCTCCTACGAGCAGTACTTC.

This sequence joins TRBV4-1 and TRBJ2-4, with 7 bases matching TRBD1. The CDR3 consists of 19 residues. Germline CDR1 MGHRA, CDR2 YSYEKL. With V trimmed by 3 bases and J by 1 base, 15 bases remained unmatched. CDR3 sequence: CASSQGETGLSLAKNIQYF. For the CDR3, the DNA is TGCGCCAGCAGCCAGGGTGAGACAGGGTTGAGTTTGGCCAAAAACATTCAGTACTTC.

The rearrangement uses TRBV5-1 and TRBJ1-3; 9 bases are shared with TRBD1. Germline-derived CDR1 and CDR2 are SGHRS and YFSETQ. After removal of 0 bases from V and 5 bases from J, the junction contained 3 bases not matched to a gene. The CDR3 loop spans 15 amino acids. Here the CDR3 reads CASSLGQGGRNTIYF. CDR3 nucleotides: TGCGCCAGCAGCTTGGGACAGGGGGGTAGAAACACCATATATTTT. The full variable domain, in which reference TRBV5-1 and TRBJ1-3 provide the parts outside the CDR3, is KAGVTQTPRYLIKTRGQQVTLSCSPISGHRSVSWYQQTPGQGLQFLFEYFSETQRNKGNFPGRFSGRQFSNSRSEMNVSTLELGDSALYLCASSLGQGGRNTIYFGEGSWLTVV.

The chain couples TRBV2 to TRBJ2-5, with unresolved D. Germline CDR1 reads SNHLY; CDR2 reads FYNNEI. V dropped 8 bases and J dropped 5 bases, with 15 bases sitting between them. This CDR3 contains 13 residues. The CDR3 DNA sequence: TGTGCCAGCGCCCAGACGGGCCTTGAGACCCAGTACTTC. Its protein product is CASAQTGLETQYF.